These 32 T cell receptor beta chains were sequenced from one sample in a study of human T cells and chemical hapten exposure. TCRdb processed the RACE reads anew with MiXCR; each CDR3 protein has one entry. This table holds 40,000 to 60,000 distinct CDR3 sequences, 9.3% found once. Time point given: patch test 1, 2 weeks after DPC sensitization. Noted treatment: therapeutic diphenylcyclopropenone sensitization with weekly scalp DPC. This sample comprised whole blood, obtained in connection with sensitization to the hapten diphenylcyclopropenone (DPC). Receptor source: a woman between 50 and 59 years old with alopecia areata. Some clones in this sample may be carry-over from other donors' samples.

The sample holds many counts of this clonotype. CDR3 sequence (DNA): TGTGCCAGCAATCTTGGCGGGAGAAACTACGAGCAGTACTTC. Encoded protein: CASNLGGRNYEQYF. This rearrangement joins TRBV2 to TRBJ2-7; TRBD2 aligns across 7 bases. Germline assignment: CDR1 SNHLY and CDR2 FYNNEI. V lost 7 bases and J lost 3; bases outside the gene matches: 9. This CDR3 comprises 14 residues.

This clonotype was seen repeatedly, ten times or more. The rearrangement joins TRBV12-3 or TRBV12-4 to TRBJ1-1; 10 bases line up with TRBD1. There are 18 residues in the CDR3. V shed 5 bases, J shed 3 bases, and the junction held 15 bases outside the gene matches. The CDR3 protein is CASSPHPGTGVVYTEAFF. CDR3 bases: TGTGCCAGCAGTCCACACCCCGGGACAGGGGTCGTCTACACTGAAGCTTTCTTT.

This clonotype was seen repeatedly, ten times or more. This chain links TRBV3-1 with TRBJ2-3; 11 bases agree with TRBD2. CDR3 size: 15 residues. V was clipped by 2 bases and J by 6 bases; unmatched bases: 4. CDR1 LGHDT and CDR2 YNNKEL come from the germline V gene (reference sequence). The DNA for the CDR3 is TGTGCCAGCAGCCAAACTAGCGGGAGTCCCGATACGCAGTATTTT. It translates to CASSQTSGSPDTQYF.

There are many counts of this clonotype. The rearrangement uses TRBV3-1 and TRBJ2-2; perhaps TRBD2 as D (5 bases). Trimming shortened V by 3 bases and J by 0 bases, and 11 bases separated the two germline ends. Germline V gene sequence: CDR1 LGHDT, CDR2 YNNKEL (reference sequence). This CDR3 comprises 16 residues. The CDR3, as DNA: TGTGCCAGCAGCCAGTCCGGGATCGCGAACACCGGGGAGCTGTTTTTT. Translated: CASSQSGIANTGELFF.

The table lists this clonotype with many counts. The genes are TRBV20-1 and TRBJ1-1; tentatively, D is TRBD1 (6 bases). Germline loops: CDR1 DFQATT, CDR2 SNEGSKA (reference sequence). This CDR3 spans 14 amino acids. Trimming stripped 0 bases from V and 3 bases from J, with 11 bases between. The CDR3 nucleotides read TGCAGTGCTAGAGATGGGGGCGAGGACACTGAAGCTTTCTTT. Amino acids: CSARDGGEDTEAFF.

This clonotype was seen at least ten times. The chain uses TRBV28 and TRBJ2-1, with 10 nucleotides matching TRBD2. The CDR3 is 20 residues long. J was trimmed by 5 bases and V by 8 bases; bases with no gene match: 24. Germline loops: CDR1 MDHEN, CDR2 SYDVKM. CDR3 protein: CASHIQGASGSSSTHNEQFF. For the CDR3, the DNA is TGTGCCAGCCACATCCAAGGGGCTAGCGGGAGTAGCTCGACCCACAATGAGCAGTTCTTC.

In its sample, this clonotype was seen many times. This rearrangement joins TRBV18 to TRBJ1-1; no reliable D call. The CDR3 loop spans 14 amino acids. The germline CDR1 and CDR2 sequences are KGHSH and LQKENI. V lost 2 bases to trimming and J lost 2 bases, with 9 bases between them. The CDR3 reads CASSPGMGNTEAFF. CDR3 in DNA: TGTGCCAGCTCACCAGGGATGGGAAACACTGAAGCTTTCTTT.

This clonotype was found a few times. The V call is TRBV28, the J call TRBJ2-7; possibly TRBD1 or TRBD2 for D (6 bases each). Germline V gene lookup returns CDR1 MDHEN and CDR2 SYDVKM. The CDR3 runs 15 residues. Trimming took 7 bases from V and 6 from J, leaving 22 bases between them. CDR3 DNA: TGTGCCAGCATACCCTCTGGACAGCGGGTTTCCGAGCAGTACTTC. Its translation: CASIPSGQRVSEQYF.

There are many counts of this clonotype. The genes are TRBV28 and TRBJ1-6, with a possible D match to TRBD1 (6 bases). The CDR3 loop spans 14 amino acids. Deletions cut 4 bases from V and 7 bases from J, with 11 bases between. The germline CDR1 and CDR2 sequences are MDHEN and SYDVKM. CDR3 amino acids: CASSSQGGNSPLHF. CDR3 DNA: TGTGCCAGCAGTTCACAGGGAGGGAATTCACCCCTCCACTTT.

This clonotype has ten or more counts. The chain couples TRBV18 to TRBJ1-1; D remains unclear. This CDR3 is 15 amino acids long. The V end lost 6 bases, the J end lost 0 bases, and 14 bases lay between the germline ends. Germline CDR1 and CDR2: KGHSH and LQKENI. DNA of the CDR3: TGTGCCAGCTCGCAAACGGATCGAATGAACACTGAAGCTTTCTTT. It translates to CASSQTDRMNTEAFF.

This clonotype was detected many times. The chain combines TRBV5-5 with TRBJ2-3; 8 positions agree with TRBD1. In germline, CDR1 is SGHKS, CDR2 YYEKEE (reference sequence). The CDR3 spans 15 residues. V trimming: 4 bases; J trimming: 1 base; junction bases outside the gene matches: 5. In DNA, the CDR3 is TGTGCCAGCAGCACCCTGACAGGGGGCACAGATACGCAGTATTTT. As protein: CASSTLTGGTDTQYF.

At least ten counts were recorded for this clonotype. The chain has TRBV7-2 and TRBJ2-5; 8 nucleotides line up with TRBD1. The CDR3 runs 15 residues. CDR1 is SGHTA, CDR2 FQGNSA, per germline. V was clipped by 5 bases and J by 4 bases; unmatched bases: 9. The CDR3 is CASSLVRGRVETQYF. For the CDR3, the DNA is TGTGCCAGCAGCCTTGTCAGGGGGCGCGTAGAGACCCAGTACTTC.

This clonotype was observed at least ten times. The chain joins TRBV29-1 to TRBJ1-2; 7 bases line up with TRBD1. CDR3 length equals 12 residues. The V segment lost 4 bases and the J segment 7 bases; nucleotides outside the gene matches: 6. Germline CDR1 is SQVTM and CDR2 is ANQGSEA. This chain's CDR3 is CSVVRQGVGYTF. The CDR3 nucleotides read TGCAGCGTTGTAAGACAGGGAGTTGGCTACACCTTC.

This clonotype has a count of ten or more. The CDR3 DNA reads TGCAGTGCTGGGGGAGGGTATGGCTACACCTTC. Amino acids: CSAGGGYGYTF. The genes are TRBV20-1 and TRBJ1-2, with D possibly TRBD1 on 5 matching bases. Germline V gene lookup returns CDR1 DFQATT and CDR2 SNEGSKA (reference sequence). CDR3 size: 11 residues. Trimming shortened V by 5 bases and J by 5 bases, and 9 bases separated the two germline ends.

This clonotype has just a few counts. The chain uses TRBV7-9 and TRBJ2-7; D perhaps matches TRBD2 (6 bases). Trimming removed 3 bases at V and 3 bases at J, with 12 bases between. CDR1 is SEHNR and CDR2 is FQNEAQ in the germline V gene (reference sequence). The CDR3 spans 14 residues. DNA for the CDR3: TGTGCCAGCAGCTTGGGTAGCGGAGACTACGAGCAGTACTTC. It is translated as CASSLGSGDYEQYF.

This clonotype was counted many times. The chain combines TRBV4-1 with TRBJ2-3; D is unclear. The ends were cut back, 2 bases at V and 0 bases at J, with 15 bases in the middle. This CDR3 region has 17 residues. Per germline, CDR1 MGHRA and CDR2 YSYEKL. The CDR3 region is CASSQNHLGLSTDTQYF. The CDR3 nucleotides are TGCGCCAGCAGCCAAAACCACCTTGGATTGAGCACAGATACGCAGTATTTT.

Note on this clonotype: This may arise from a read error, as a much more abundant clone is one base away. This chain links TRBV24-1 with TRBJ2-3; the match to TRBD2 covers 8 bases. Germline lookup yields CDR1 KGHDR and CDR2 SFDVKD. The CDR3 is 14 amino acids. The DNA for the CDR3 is TGTGTCACCAGTCGTAGCGGGACCTCACATACGCAGTATTTT. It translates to CVTSRSGTSHTQYF.

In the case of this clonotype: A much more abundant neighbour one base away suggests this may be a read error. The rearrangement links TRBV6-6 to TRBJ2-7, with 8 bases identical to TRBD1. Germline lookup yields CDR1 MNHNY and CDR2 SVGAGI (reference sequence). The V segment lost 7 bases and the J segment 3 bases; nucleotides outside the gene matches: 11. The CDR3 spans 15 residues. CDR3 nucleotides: TGTGCCAGCAAAATCTCAGGGGGCCAAAACTACGAGCAGTACTTC. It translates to CASKISGGQNYEQYF.

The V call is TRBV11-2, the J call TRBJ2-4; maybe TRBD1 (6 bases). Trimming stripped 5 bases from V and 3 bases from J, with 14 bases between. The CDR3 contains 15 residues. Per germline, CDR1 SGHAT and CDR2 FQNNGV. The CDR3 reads CASSPPPDSKNIQYF. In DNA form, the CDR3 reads TGTGCCAGCAGCCCACCCCCGGACAGCAAAAACATTCAGTACTTC. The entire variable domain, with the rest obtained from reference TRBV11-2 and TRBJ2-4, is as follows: EAGVAQSPRYKIIEKRQSVAFWCNPISGHATLYWYQQILGQGPKLLIQFQNNGVVDDSQLPKDRFSAERLKGVDSTLKIQPAKLEDSAVYLCASSPPPDSKNIQYFGAGTRLSVL.

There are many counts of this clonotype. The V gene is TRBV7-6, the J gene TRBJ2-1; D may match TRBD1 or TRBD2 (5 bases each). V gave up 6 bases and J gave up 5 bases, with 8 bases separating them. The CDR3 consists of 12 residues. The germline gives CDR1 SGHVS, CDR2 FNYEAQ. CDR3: CASRGTDNEQFF. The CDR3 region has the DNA TGTGCCAGCAGAGGGACCGACAATGAGCAGTTCTTC.

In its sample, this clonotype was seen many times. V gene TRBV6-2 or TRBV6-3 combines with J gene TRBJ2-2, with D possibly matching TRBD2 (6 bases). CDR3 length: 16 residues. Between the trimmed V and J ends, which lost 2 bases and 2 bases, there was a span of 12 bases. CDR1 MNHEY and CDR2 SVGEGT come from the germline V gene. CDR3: CASSYQGSGNTGELFF. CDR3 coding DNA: TGTGCCAGCAGTTACCAAGGTAGCGGTAACACCGGGGAGCTGTTTTTT.

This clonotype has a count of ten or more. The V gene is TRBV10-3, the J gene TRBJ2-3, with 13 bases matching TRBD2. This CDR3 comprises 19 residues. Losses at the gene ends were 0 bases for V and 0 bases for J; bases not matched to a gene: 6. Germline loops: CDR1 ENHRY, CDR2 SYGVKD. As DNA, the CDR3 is TGTGCCATCAGTGAGTCCTTCGGGACTAGCGGGACTAGCACAGATACGCAGTATTTT. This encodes CAISESFGTSGTSTDTQYF.

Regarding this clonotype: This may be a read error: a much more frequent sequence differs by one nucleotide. CDR3 amino acids: CACSLGPSGTTDTQYF. CDR3 DNA sequence: TGTGCCTGCAGCTTAGGCCCTAGCGGGACCACAGATACGCAGTATTTT. This chain connects TRBV7-2 to TRBJ2-3, with TRBD2 identical over 9 bases. CDR3 size: 16 residues. The germline gives CDR1 SGHTA, CDR2 FQGNSA.

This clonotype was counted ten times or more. The CDR3 is CASSPVPGRTLAKNIQYF. As DNA, the CDR3 is TGTGCCAGCTCACCGGTTCCAGGGAGGACCTTAGCCAAAAACATTCAGTACTTC. V and J are TRBV18 and TRBJ2-4; tentatively, D is TRBD2 (6 bases). The V end was cut by 3 bases, the J end by 0 bases, with 18 bases between. The CDR3 consists of 18 residues. CDR1 is KGHSH and CDR2 is LQKENI in the germline V gene.

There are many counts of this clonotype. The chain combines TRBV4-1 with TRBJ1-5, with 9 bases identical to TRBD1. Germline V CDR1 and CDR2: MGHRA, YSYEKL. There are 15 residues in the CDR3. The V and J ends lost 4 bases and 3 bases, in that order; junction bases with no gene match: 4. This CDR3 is CASSPGTGLNQPQHF. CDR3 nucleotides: TGCGCCAGCAGCCCCGGGACAGGGCTCAATCAGCCCCAGCATTTT.

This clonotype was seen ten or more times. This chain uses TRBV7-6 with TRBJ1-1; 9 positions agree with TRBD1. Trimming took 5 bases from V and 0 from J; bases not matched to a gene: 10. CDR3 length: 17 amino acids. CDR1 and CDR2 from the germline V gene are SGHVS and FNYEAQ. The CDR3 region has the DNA TGTGCCAGCAGCCGACGCGGGACAGGGAAAATGAACACTGAAGCTTTCTTT. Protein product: CASSRRGTGKMNTEAFF.

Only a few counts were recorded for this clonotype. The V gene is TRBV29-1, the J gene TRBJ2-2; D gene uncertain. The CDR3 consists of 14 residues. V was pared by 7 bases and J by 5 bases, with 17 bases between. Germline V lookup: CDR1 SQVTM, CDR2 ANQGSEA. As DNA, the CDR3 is TGCAGCGCCCCCGCCCCCTCTCGGACCGGGGAGCTGTTTTTT. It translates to CSAPAPSRTGELFF.

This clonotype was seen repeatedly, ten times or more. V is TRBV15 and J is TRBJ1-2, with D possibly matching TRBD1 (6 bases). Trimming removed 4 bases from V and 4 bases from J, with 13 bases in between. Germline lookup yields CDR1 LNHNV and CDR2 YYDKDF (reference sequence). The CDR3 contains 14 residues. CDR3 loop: CATSNDRLSYGYTF. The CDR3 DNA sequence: TGTGCCACCAGCAACGACAGGTTGAGCTATGGCTACACCTTC.

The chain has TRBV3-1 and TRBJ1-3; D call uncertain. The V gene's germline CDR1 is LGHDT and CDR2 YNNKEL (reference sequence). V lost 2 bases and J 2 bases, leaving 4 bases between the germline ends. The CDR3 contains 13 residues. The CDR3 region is CASSQQAGNTIYF. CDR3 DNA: TGTGCCAGCAGCCAACAAGCTGGAAACACCATATATTTT.

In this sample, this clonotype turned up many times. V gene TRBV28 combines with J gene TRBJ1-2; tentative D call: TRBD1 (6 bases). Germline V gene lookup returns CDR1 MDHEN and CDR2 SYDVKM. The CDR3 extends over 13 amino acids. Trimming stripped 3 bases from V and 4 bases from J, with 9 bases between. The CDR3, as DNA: TGTGCCAGCAGTTTGGACAGATTCTATGGCTACACCTTC. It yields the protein CASSLDRFYGYTF.

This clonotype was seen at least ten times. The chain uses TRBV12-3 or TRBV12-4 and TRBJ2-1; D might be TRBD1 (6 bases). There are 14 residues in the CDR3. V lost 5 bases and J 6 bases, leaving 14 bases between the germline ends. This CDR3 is CASSNQGISNEQFF. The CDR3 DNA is TGTGCCAGCAGTAATCAGGGGATCTCCAATGAGCAGTTCTTC.

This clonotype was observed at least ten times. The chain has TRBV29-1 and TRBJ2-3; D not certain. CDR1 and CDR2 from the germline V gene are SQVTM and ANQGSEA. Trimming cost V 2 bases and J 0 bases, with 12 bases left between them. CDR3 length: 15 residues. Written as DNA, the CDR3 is TGCAGCGTTGAACCGAGCCGTACTAGCACAGATACGCAGTATTTT. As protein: CSVEPSRTSTDTQYF.